A single sample gave rise to the 32 T cell receptor beta chains below, sequenced in a study of shared clonotypes between healthy human individuals (TCRdb year 2020). The library was made by the immunoSEQ multiplex PCR assay. What TCRdb holds here is the immuneACCESS table cut down to in-frame rearrangements. Part of the clones is not present; checked against another copy, under half of the missing clones reflect an unresolved V gene, and the others are unexplained. Counted in this sample were over a million clones; roughly 98.5% of them appeared once. The top ten hold 0.36% of the sample. Sequencing was done on a sample of naive CD4+ T cells sorted from blood. The sample's cell subset or site label is to be understood as: CD45RA+ positively selected. The receptors stem from a man in his thirties or forties in good health.

The CDR3: CATQGAAGANVLTF. The DNA for the CDR3 is TGTGCCACCCAGGGGGCAGCTGGGGCCAACGTCCTGACTTTC. V is TRBV28 and J is TRBJ2-6; 8 bases are shared with TRBD1. V trimming: 10 bases; J trimming: 2 bases; junction bases outside the gene matches: 4. Germline CDR1 reads MDHEN; CDR2 reads SYDVKM. The CDR3 extends over 14 amino acids.

V gene TRBV5-1 combines with J gene TRBJ2-5; D might be TRBD2 (5 bases). Trimming shortened V by 7 bases and J by 4 bases, and 11 bases separated the two germline ends. CDR3 size: 12 residues. The germline gives CDR1 SGHRS, CDR2 YFSETQ. CDR3 bases: TGCGCCAGCGGGGAGCGCAGAGAGACCCAGTACTTC. Its protein product is CASGERRETQYF.

The chain has TRBV18 and TRBJ1-4, with 9 nucleotides matching TRBD1. The CDR3 consists of 15 residues. With V trimmed by 6 bases and J by 8 bases, 10 bases remained unmatched. Per the germline V gene, CDR1 is KGHSH and CDR2 is LQKENI. The CDR3 DNA reads as TGTGCCAGCTCCCGACCGGGACAGGGAGAAGAAAAACTGTTTTTT. It yields the protein CASSRPGQGEEKLFF.

This chain uses TRBV5-1 with TRBJ2-3; possible D gene TRBD2, 7 bases. Germline V gene data show CDR1 as SGHRS and CDR2 as YFSETQ. This CDR3 is built from 17 residues. Trimming stripped 1 base from V and 4 bases from J, with 19 bases between. In DNA form, the CDR3 reads TGCGCCAGCAGCTTGCAGGGGACGCGGGAGTTCTCAGATACGCAGTATTTT. Protein: CASSLQGTREFSDTQYF.

The count of this clone is one. The chain couples TRBV5-5 to TRBJ2-3, with D uncertain. The CDR3 is 14 residues long. The germline V and J ends were trimmed by 0 bases and 0 bases, with 5 bases remaining between them. The V gene's germline CDR1 is SGHKS and CDR2 YYEKEE (reference sequence). CDR3 residues: CASSLAGSTDTQYF. CDR3 nucleotides: TGTGCCAGCAGCTTGGCCGGGAGCACAGATACGCAGTATTTT.

This chain joins TRBV13 and TRBJ2-7; unclear D gene. The length of the CDR3 is 13 residues. CDR1 and CDR2 (germline): PRHDT, FYEKMQ (reference sequence). Trimming pared 4 bases from V and 0 bases from J, leaving 7 bases between. Here the CDR3 DNA reads TGTGCCAGCAGCTACCGACGCTCCTACGAGCAGTACTTC. Amino acid sequence: CASSYRRSYEQYF.

In DNA form, the CDR3 reads TGTGCCAGCTCAACACTGGGACTAGCGGGAGGGCGTCGCACAGATACGCAGTATTTT. Protein sequence: CASSTLGLAGGRRTDTQYF. The chain uses TRBV18 and TRBJ2-3; 16 nucleotides match TRBD2. J was trimmed by 1 base and V by 5 bases; bases with no gene match: 9. This CDR3 is built from 19 residues. Germline V gene sequence: CDR1 KGHSH, CDR2 LQKENI. Using reference TRBV18 and TRBJ2-3 for the parts outside the CDR3, the full variable domain is NAGVMQNPRHLVRRRGQEARLRCSPMKGHSHVYWYRQLPEEGLKFMVYLQKENIIDESGMPKERFSAEFPKEGPSILRIQQVVRGDSAAYFCASSTLGLAGGRRTDTQYFGPGTRLTVL.

This chain joins TRBV5-4 and TRBJ2-6; D is possibly TRBD1 (7 bases). The CDR3 runs to 17 residues. Per germline, CDR1 SGHNT and CDR2 YYREEE (reference sequence). Trimming shortened V by 5 bases and J by 3 bases, and 18 bases separated the two germline ends. Here the CDR3 reads CASRPRNRGGGANVLTF. Written as DNA, the CDR3 is TGTGCCAGCAGGCCGAGGAACAGGGGAGGTGGGGCCAACGTCCTGACTTTC.

The chain uses TRBV28 and TRBJ1-4; D not certain. The V end was cut by 4 bases, the J end by 3 bases, with 6 bases between. Germline CDR1 is MDHEN and CDR2 is SYDVKM. The CDR3 has 13 residues. The chain's CDR3 is CASSSPSNEKLFF. CDR3 in DNA: TGTGCCAGCAGTTCCCCGTCTAATGAAAAACTGTTTTTT. Complete variable domain (other parts from reference TRBV28 and TRBJ1-4): DVKVTQSSRYLVKRTGEKVFLECVQDMDHENMFWYRQDPGLGLRLIYFSYDVKMKEKGDIPEGYSVSREKKERFSLILESASTNQTSMYLCASSSPSNEKLFFGSGTQLSVL.

The V call is TRBV28, the J call TRBJ2-7, with TRBD1 identical over 7 bases. Germline CDR1 is MDHEN and CDR2 is SYDVKM. The J segment lost 3 bases and the V segment lost 2 bases, leaving 10 bases of the junction unmatched. CDR3 length: 16 residues. The CDR3 loop is CASSLPDRDGVYEQYF. The CDR3 DNA is TGTGCCAGCAGTTTACCCGACAGGGATGGGGTCTACGAGCAGTACTTC.

This clone was detected only once. J is TRBJ2-1 and V is TRBV7-2, with 8 bases that match TRBD2. Germline V CDR1 and CDR2: SGHTA, FQGNSA. The junction had 10 bases not matched to a gene; V was cut back by 5 bases and J by 7 bases. The CDR3 runs 15 residues. CDR3 sequence (DNA): TGTGCCAGCAGCCTACAAGCGGGAGCGATAAATGAGCAGTTCTTC. Its translation: CASSLQAGAINEQFF.

The J gene is TRBJ1-2, the V gene TRBV6-5; D remains ambiguous. With 10 bases removed from V and 0 bases from J, the gap between germline ends came to 6 bases. The CDR3 loop spans 11 amino acids. Germline CDR1 is MNHEY and CDR2 is SVGAGI. This chain's CDR3 is CAIGSNYGYTF. The CDR3 coding sequence is TGTGCCATCGGGTCTAACTATGGCTACACCTTC.

As regards this clone: The sample holds other DNA sequences that translate to the same CDR3. The V gene is TRBV5-4, the J gene TRBJ2-3; D remains unclear. CDR1 is SGHNT and CDR2 is YYREEE in the germline V gene (reference sequence). The CDR3 loop spans 14 amino acids. Trimming took off 0 bases at V and 2 bases at J, with 7 bases between the two ends. This CDR3 reads CASSLEGPTDTQYF. CDR3 sequence (DNA): TGTGCCAGCAGCTTGGAGGGCCCCACAGATACGCAGTATTTT.

V usage is TRBV7-8 and J usage is TRBJ2-3; TRBD1 aligns across 9 bases. CDR1 is SGHVS, CDR2 FQNEAQ, per germline. CDR3 length: 15 amino acids. V dropped 5 bases and J dropped 2; count of bases not matched to a gene: 5. The CDR3 DNA reads as TGTGCCAGCAGCCAGGGACAGGGCGTCACAGATACGCAGTATTTT. Translating gives CASSQGQGVTDTQYF.

The chain joins TRBV5-6 to TRBJ1-2, with 8 positions matching TRBD1. Germline-derived CDR1 and CDR2 are SGHDT and YYEEEE. There are 16 residues in the CDR3. The V segment lost 1 base and the J segment 1 base; nucleotides outside the gene matches: 6. The CDR3 DNA sequence: TGTGCCAGCAGCTTGCAAGGACAGGGCGATAACTATGGCTACACCTTC. It yields the protein CASSLQGQGDNYGYTF. Full variable domain (outside the CDR3, taken from reference TRBV5-6 and TRBJ1-2): DAGVTQSPTHLIKTRGQQVTLRCSPKSGHDTVSWYQQALGQGPQFIFQYYEEEERQRGNFPDRFSGHQFPNYSSELNVNALLLGDSALYLCASSLQGQGDNYGYTFGSGTRLTVV.

In DNA, the CDR3 is TGCGCCAGCAGCCCCCCGGTAAGGGAGAGCGAGCAGTACTTC. Protein: CASSPPVRESEQYF. The chain links TRBV5-1 to TRBJ2-7, with D perhaps matching TRBD2 (5 bases). The CDR3 consists of 14 residues. CDR1 is SGHRS and CDR2 is YFSETQ in the germline V gene. Deletions cut 4 bases from V and 6 bases from J, with 17 bases between.

Turning to this clone: Other DNA sequences in this sample translate to the same CDR3. This rearrangement joins TRBV28 to TRBJ1-5; the D gene is possibly TRBD1 (6 bases). The CDR3 is 15 residues long. Germline values: CDR1 MDHEN, CDR2 SYDVKM. V was cut by 4 bases and J by 2 bases, with 12 bases left in between. CDR3 sequence: CASSSQGRGNQPQHF. CDR3 nucleotides: TGTGCCAGCAGTTCCCAGGGGAGGGGCAATCAGCCCCAGCATTTT.

The V and J genes are TRBV4-3 and TRBJ2-3, with D maybe TRBD2 (5 bases). V was clipped by 0 bases and J by 2 bases, with 12 bases between them. CDR3 length equals 16 residues. Per the germline V gene, CDR1 is LGHNA and CDR2 is YSLEER. CDR3 DNA sequence: TGCGCCAGCAGCCAAGATCGATTAGCGTTCACAGATACGCAGTATTTT. Protein product: CASSQDRLAFTDTQYF.

This sequence joins TRBV9 and TRBJ1-1; D is perhaps TRBD1 (5 bases). The germline V gene has CDR1 SGDLS and CDR2 YYNGEE. The CDR3 is made up of 15 amino acids. V was pared by 4 bases and J by 4 bases, with 17 bases between. Written as DNA, the CDR3 is TGTGCCAGCAGCTTCAAGGAGGGGACCGGCACTGAAGCTTTCTTT. Translated: CASSFKEGTGTEAFF.

The chain recombines TRBV28 with TRBJ1-1; D may be TRBD1 (5 bases). V gave up 7 bases and J gave up 3 bases, with 15 bases separating them. CDR1 and CDR2 (germline): MDHEN, SYDVKM. There are 14 residues in the CDR3. DNA for the CDR3: TGTGCCAGCACCCCTTTGGGGGGGTACACTGAAGCTTTCTTT. Residues: CASTPLGGYTEAFF.

As concerns this clone: Other DNA sequences from this sample encode an identical CDR3 as well. V is TRBV7-9 and J is TRBJ2-3, with D possibly TRBD1 on 5 matching bases. The germline V gene encodes CDR1 SEHNR and CDR2 FQNEAQ (reference sequence). V was trimmed by 1 base and J by 2 bases, leaving 7 bases between them. The CDR3 has 14 amino acids. The CDR3 DNA reads as TGTGCCAGCAGCTTAGGACAGTACACAGATACGCAGTATTTT. Its translation is CASSLGQYTDTQYF.

The chain links TRBV18 to TRBJ1-4; 7 bases are shared with TRBD1. Losses at the gene ends were 6 bases for V and 0 bases for J; bases not matched to a gene: 7. CDR1 and CDR2 (germline): KGHSH, LQKENI. This CDR3 has 16 residues. CDR3 sequence: CASSADRVATNEKLFF. CDR3 coding DNA: TGTGCCAGCTCCGCTGACAGGGTGGCAACTAATGAAAAACTGTTTTTT.

The chain joins TRBV7-8 to TRBJ1-4, with a weak D call TRBD1 (5 bases). Germline V gene data show CDR1 as SGHVS and CDR2 as FQNEAQ. The ends were cut back, 5 bases at V and 7 bases at J, with 26 bases in the middle. CDR3 length: 18 residues. The CDR3: CASSPYAGTRLSGEKLFF. As DNA, the CDR3 is TGTGCCAGCAGCCCGTACGCAGGGACTCGCCTATCGGGTGAAAAACTGTTTTTT.

The gene calls are TRBV5-1 and TRBJ2-2, with D perhaps matching TRBD1 (7 bases). This CDR3 is 16 amino acids long. CDR1 SGHRS and CDR2 YFSETQ come from the germline V gene. Deletions cut 4 bases from V and 4 bases from J, with 17 bases between. CDR3 loop: CASSAGGFGSTGELFF. The CDR3, as DNA: TGCGCCAGCAGCGCAGGGGGGTTCGGGTCCACCGGGGAGCTGTTTTTT.

This sequence joins TRBV27 and TRBJ1-5; D is unresolved. The CDR3 has 14 residues. From germline, CDR1 is MNHEY and CDR2 SMNVEV (reference sequence). Trimming cost V 4 bases and J 5 bases, with 12 bases left between them. The CDR3 spells CASSSQPYYQPQHF. The CDR3 DNA follows: TGTGCCAGCAGTTCCCAGCCTTATTATCAGCCCCAGCATTTT.

CDR3 bases: TGTGCCAGCAGCCAGGTCAGGGGGGATACGCAGTATTTT. Its translation is CASSQVRGDTQYF. The rearrangement joins TRBV7-2 to TRBJ2-3, with 7 nucleotides matching TRBD1. The ends lost 5 bases at V and 6 bases at J; junction bases unmatched: 5. This CDR3 region has 13 residues. Germline loops: CDR1 SGHTA, CDR2 FQGNSA.

The J gene is TRBJ1-5, the V gene TRBV10-3; D gene uncertain. This CDR3 has 15 residues. The V gene lost 2 bases and the J gene lost 2 bases, with 10 bases spanning the gap. CDR1 ENHRY and CDR2 SYGVKD come from the germline V gene. The CDR3 protein is CAISERGIGNQPQHF. The CDR3, as DNA: TGTGCCATCAGTGAGCGAGGTATAGGCAATCAGCCCCAGCATTTT.

CDR3 in amino acids: CASSKLVGGAYNEQFF. The CDR3 nucleotides are TGTGCCAGTAGTAAGTTGGTGGGAGGGGCTTACAATGAGCAGTTCTTC. V is TRBV19 and J is TRBJ2-1; 7 bases match TRBD2. V was clipped by 4 bases and J by 4 bases; unmatched bases: 10. CDR3 length: 16 residues. Per germline, CDR1 LNHDA and CDR2 SQIVND (reference sequence).

This chain links TRBV7-6 with TRBJ2-5, with TRBD2 matching 9 bases. Losses at the gene ends were 1 base for V and 5 bases for J; bases not matched to a gene: 8. Per germline, CDR1 SGHVS and CDR2 FNYEAQ. The CDR3 totals 16 residues. CDR3 loop: CASSLGAGGSGETQYF. In DNA, the CDR3 is TGTGCCAGCAGCTTAGGAGCGGGAGGTTCCGGCGAGACCCAGTACTTC.

The chain has TRBV7-8 and TRBJ2-1, with D possibly matching TRBD2 (7 bases). V was clipped by 2 bases and J by 8 bases, with 16 bases between them. CDR1 is SGHVS and CDR2 is FQNEAQ in the germline V gene. This CDR3 contains 15 residues. In nucleotides, the CDR3 is TGTGCCAGCAGCTTATTAGGGGGGGTCGACGATGAGCAGTTCTTC. Its translation: CASSLLGGVDDEQFF.

The rearrangement uses TRBV5-1 and TRBJ2-7; 8 positions match TRBD2. The CDR3 extends over 15 amino acids. J was trimmed by 5 bases and V by 4 bases; bases with no gene match: 11. CDR1 SGHRS and CDR2 YFSETQ come from the germline V gene. The CDR3 loop reads CASSPQSGRSDEQYF. CDR3 bases: TGCGCCAGCAGCCCTCAGAGCGGGAGATCCGACGAGCAGTACTTC. The full variable domain, rest sourced from reference TRBV5-1 and TRBJ2-7, is KAGVTQTPRYLIKTRGQQVTLSCSPISGHRSVSWYQQTPGQGLQFLFEYFSETQRNKGNFPGRFSGRQFSNSRSEMNVSTLELGDSALYLCASSPQSGRSDEQYFGPGTRLTVT.

The V call is TRBV29-1, the J call TRBJ2-3; TRBD2 might be the D (6 bases). The CDR3 covers 14 residues. CDR1 SQVTM and CDR2 ANQGSEA come from the germline V gene. V dropped 1 base and J dropped 2 bases, with 10 bases sitting between them. Here the CDR3 DNA reads TGCAGCGTTGAAGGGCGGGATGACACAGATACGCAGTATTTT. Residues: CSVEGRDDTDTQYF.